The rows below give T cell receptor beta chains drawn from one sample of a study of sequential checkpoint blockade in melanoma. The data were produced by immunoSEQ multiplex PCR, yet TCRdb's version contains in-frame clones alone and is incomplete. Of 4,500 to 5,000 clones listed, approximately 25% are singletons. The sequenced sample was tumor tissue (inferred from file names), obtained from a patient given nivolumab and ipilimumab in sequence. The receptors here all came from a human donor with melanoma. CDR3s include the opening cysteine and the closing phenylalanine or tryptophan. A D gene is named only where the DNA matches it firmly. A clone size is listed for some rows: how often the clone was seen (once, few, many), or a class if it is expanded.

cdr3_length	v_call	j_call	clone_size	d_call	cdr3_nt	cdr3_aa
15	TRBV5-1	TRBJ2-2	few	TRBD1	TGCGCCAGCAGCCCCGGGACAGGGAACACCGGGGAGCTGTTTTTT	CASSPGTGNTGELFF
15	TRBV30	TRBJ2-1	.	.	TGTGCCTGGAGTGTACCTAGTGGGAGGTACAATGAGCAGTTCTTC	CAWSVPSGRYNEQFF
14	TRBV15	TRBJ1-2	few	TRBD1	TGTGCCACCAGCAGTGACAGGGCCGCATATGGCTACACCTTC	CATSSDRAAYGYTF
17	TRBV6-8	TRBJ2-2	few	TRBD1	TGTGCCAGCAAACGACAGGGATCACCCGTGGAAGCCGGGGAGCTGTTTTTT	CASKRQGSPVEAGELFF
14	TRBV30	TRBJ2-3	few	TRBD1	TGTGCCTGGTGGGACAGGGGGCCAGCAGATACGCAGTATTTT	CAWWDRGPADTQYF
17	TRBV11-3	TRBJ2-7	.	TRBD2	TGTGCCAGCAGCCAATTTGGGGGTAGCGGGATAGAGGACGAGCAGTACTTC	CASSQFGGSGIEDEQYF
14	TRBV6-8	TRBJ1-2	many	TRBD1	TGTGCCATCAGTTACTACCGGGACAGGGATGGCTACACCTTC	CAISYYRDRDGYTF
13	TRBV7-2	TRBJ2-1	many	.	TGTGCCATAGGGGGAATGGGCTACAATGAGCAGTTCTTC	CAIGGMGYNEQFF
15	TRBV19	TRBJ1-1	.	TRBD1	TGTGCCAGTAGTTCCCTAGAGGGGACAGACACTGAAGCTTTCTTT	CASSSLEGTDTEAFF
16	TRBV11-3	TRBJ1-3	medium-sized	.	TGTGCCAGCAGCTTAGGGGTCCGGGACGGAGGAAACACCATATATTTT	CASSLGVRDGGNTIYF
16	TRBV11-3	TRBJ1-6	many	TRBD1	TGTGCCAGCAGCCTCGACAGGGAACTCTATAATTCACCCCTCCACTTT	CASSLDRELYNSPLHF
15	TRBV19	TRBJ2-1	.	.	TGTGCCAGTAGTATATACGGGGGCAACTACAATGAGCAGTTCTTC	CASSIYGGNYNEQFF
14	TRBV30	TRBJ1-1	.	.	TGTGCCTGGAGTGTACTAGGTCTGAACACTGAAGCTTTCTTT	CAWSVLGLNTEAFF
14	TRBV11-3	TRBJ2-7	few	.	TGTGCCAGCAGCCCCGCGGGCCTGCCGTACGAGCAGTACTTC	CASSPAGLPYEQYF
19	TRBV6-7	TRBJ2-7	few	TRBD2	TGTGCCAGCAGTGAAGCGGGGGGTGAATGGGACAGCTGGTCCTACGAGCAGTACTTC	CASSEAGGEWDSWSYEQYF
15	TRBV6-8	TRBJ2-5	.	TRBD2	TGTGCCAGCAGTCCTAAGACTAGCCTCCAAGAGACCCAGTACTTC	CASSPKTSLQETQYF
15	TRBV11-3	TRBJ2-7	.	TRBD2	TGTGCCAGCAGCTTGATGACTAGCGGGTTCTACGAGCAGTACTTC	CASSLMTSGFYEQYF
13	TRBV18	TRBJ2-2	few	.	TGTGCCAGCTCATCCACAGACCCCGGGGAGCTGTTTTTT	CASSSTDPGELFF
16	TRBV12-5	TRBJ2-2	.	.	TGTGCTAGTGGTTGGACGACCCCCGGGGTCACCGGGGAGCTGTTTTTT	CASGWTTPGVTGELFF
15	TRBV11-3	TRBJ1-6	many	.	TGTGCCAGCAGCCTAACCGGGACATTGATGGAACCCCTCCACTTT	CASSLTGTLMEPLHF
14	TRBV4-1	TRBJ1-6	many	.	TGCGCCAGCAGCTCCTGGGACAATAATTCACCCCTCCACTTT	CASSSWDNNSPLHF
16	TRBV18	TRBJ1-1	.	TRBD1	TGTGCCAGCTCACGCGTTAAGGGGACAGGAGGGACTGAAGCTTTCTTT	CASSRVKGTGGTEAFF
14	TRBV11-3	TRBJ2-7	few	TRBD1	TGTGCCAGCAGCTTCTCAGGGGGCTCCTACGAGCAGTACTTC	CASSFSGGSYEQYF
15	TRBV14	TRBJ1-2	.	TRBD1	TGTGCCAGCAGCCGCCGGGACAGGGACCACGATGGCTACACCTTC	CASSRRDRDHDGYTF